The rows below give T cell receptor beta chains drawn from one sample of a study of T cells in Graves' hyperthyroidism and ophthalmopathy. TCRdb called the multiplex PCR reads again in MiXCR, with one record for every CDR3 protein. This table holds around 570,000 distinct CDR3 sequences, around 20% found once. Specimen: blood. The source is a man aged 40-55 years with Graves' ophthalmopathy. Each CDR3 is given with its conserved first and last residue. A D gene is named only where the DNA matches it firmly. Some rows have no size entry. The others give once, few or many, or a class for an expanded clone.

>TRBV4-3|TRBJ1-6|few|.
TGCGCCAGCAGCCCCTCGGGATACTATAATTCACCCCTCCACTTT
CASSPSGYYNSPLHF
>TRBV5-1|TRBJ1-2|many|.
TGCGCCAGCAGCTTGTTACAGAATGGCTACACCTTC
CASSLLQNGYTF
>TRBV29-1|TRBJ1-1|few|.
TGCAGCGCTGACAATACCAACACTGAAGCTTTCTTT
CSADNTNTEAFF
>TRBV12-3/TRBV12-4|TRBJ1-1|many|TRBD1
TGTGCCACCTACAGGGGTGAGGAAACTGAAGCTTTCTTT
CATYRGEETEAFF
>TRBV5-8|TRBJ2-3|few|TRBD2
TGTGCCAGCAGCTTGGCTAAGACTAGCGGGAGCACAGATACGCAGTATTTT
CASSLAKTSGSTDTQYF
>TRBV6-1|TRBJ1-2|many|TRBD1
TGTGCCAGCAGTGAGACAGGGATCTATGGCTACACCTTC
CASSETGIYGYTF
>TRBV27|TRBJ2-3|many|.
TGTGCCATTACTATCCCGGGACACCGAATTGGTTCAGATACGCAGTATTTT
CAITIPGHRIGSDTQYF
>TRBV4-1|TRBJ2-1|few|TRBD2
TGCGCCAGCAGCCAAGTTGGGGAGGGGCGCGGTGAGCAGTTCTTC
CASSQVGEGRGEQFF
>TRBV12-5|TRBJ1-2|.|.
TGTGCTAGTGGTTGGTCCCCCAGTGCCAACTATGGCTACACCTTC
CASGWSPSANYGYTF
>TRBV10-3|TRBJ2-3|few|.
TGTGCCATCAGTGGTATGAGTAGCAGGGGCACAGATACGCAGTATTTT
CAISGMSSRGTDTQYF
>TRBV28|TRBJ1-1|once|.
TGTGCCAGCAGTTGGACGGCGAACACTGAAGCTTTCTTT
CASSWTANTEAFF
>TRBV29-1|TRBJ2-1|.|TRBD2
TGCAGCGCCGATTGGACTAGCGGGAGGCTGGGGGAGCAGTTCTTC
CSADWTSGRLGEQFF
>TRBV12-3/TRBV12-4|TRBJ1-4|.|TRBD1
TGTGCCAGCATCCGCCGGGACAGGGGTGAAAAACTGTTTTTT
CASIRRDRGEKLFF
>TRBV6-2/TRBV6-3|TRBJ2-1|.|TRBD2
TGTGCCAGCAGGGTCGGGACTAGCGGGAGGGGAGACAATGAGCAGTTCTTC
CASRVGTSGRGDNEQFF
>TRBV2|TRBJ2-7|many|.
TGTGCCAGCAGTGTGCACGTCTCCTACGAGCAGTACTTC
CASSVHVSYEQYF
>TRBV6-1|TRBJ1-2|.|.
TGTGCCAGCAGTCCGGGACACGGAGCTAACTATGGCTACACCTTC
CASSPGHGANYGYTF
>TRBV13|TRBJ1-6|.|.
TGTGCCAGCAGCTTCTCAGGGGCCGCTAATTCACCCCTCCACTTT
CASSFSGAANSPLHF
>TRBV27|TRBJ2-5|few|.
TGTGCCAGCAGTGTTACACAGGCTAAAGGGGAGACCCAGTACTTC
CASSVTQAKGETQYF
>TRBV20-1|TRBJ2-3|few|.
TGCAGTGCTAGAGACCCCATCAGAGATACGCAGTATTTT
CSARDPIRDTQYF